Here is one T cell receptor beta chain with its context. These data are taken from a study of cytomegalovirus exposure and HLA in healthy donors. Germline CDR1 and CDR2: SGDLS and YYNGEE. V was clipped by 0 bases and J by 0 bases; unmatched bases: 6. CDR3 length equals 18 residues. Amplification used 60 Vbeta primers and 13 Jbeta primers. Here immunoSEQ multiplex PCR was the method, and the copy in TCRdb shows in-frame clones only, minus some. The sample yields over 80,000 clones, 82% seen once. The sample was PBMCs. The sequence came from a man between 50 and 59 years old in good health and CMV-seronegative. The genes are TRBV9 and TRBJ2-6; 7 bases fit TRBD1. CDR3 protein: CASSVGGTAYSGANVLTF. The CDR3 nucleotides are TGTGCCAGCAGCGTAGGGGGGACAGCTTACTCTGGGGCCAACGTCCTGACTTTC.